This TCR beta chain was sequenced during a study of T cell repertoires in cytomegalovirus infection. TCRdb independently ran MiXCR on the reads; one entry per CDR3 protein. The repertoire includes 200,000 to 300,000 distinct CDR3 sequences, roughly 12% of them detected once, and 1.5% to 2% sits in the top ten. CDR1 and CDR2 from the germline V gene are LNHNV and YYDKDF (reference sequence). The CDR3 totals 15 residues. V lost 3 bases and J lost 7, with 15 bases in between. This clonotype was recorded a few times. Sequencing was performed on PBMCs. The receptor was derived from a human donor in good health (CMV status not recorded). Some clones in this sample may be carry-over from other donors' samples. The chain has TRBV15 and TRBJ2-2; D remains unclear. CDR3 sequence: CATSRARIAVGELFF. CDR3 bases: TGTGCCACCAGCAGGGCCCGGATAGCTGTCGGGGAGCTGTTTTTT.